One sample yielded the 12 T cell receptor beta chains listed below, sequenced in a study of cytomegalovirus exposure and HLA in healthy donors. This PCR relied on a set of 60 Vbeta primers and 13 Jbeta primers. The table came from immunoSEQ multiplex PCR; TCRdb's copy has only in-frame clones and leaves some out. This table lists 150,000 or so clones. Specimen: PBMCs. Receptors originate from a woman aged 45-59 years in good health and CMV-seronegative.

In nucleotides, the CDR3 is TGTGCCAGCATATCCTGGACTAGCGGGAACACCGGGGAGCTGTTTTTT. Amino acid sequence: CASISWTSGNTGELFF. The chain is built from TRBV28 and TRBJ2-2, with 10 bases that match TRBD2. V shed 7 bases and J 1 base; nucleotides not matched to a gene: 6. Germline V CDR1 and CDR2: MDHEN, SYDVKM. This CDR3 comprises 16 residues.

The V and J genes are TRBV5-4 and TRBJ1-2, with 9 bases lining up with TRBD1. This CDR3 comprises 16 residues. Unmatched junction bases numbered 17, after V lost 4 bases and J lost 10 bases. CDR1 is SGHNT, CDR2 YYREEE, per germline (reference sequence). The CDR3 sequence: CASSPRTGQGMGAYTF. CDR3 nucleotides: TGTGCCAGCAGCCCACGTACGGGACAGGGAATGGGGGCCTACACCTTC.

This chain uses TRBV9 with TRBJ1-2; unclear D gene. The CDR3 loop spans 13 amino acids. Trimming took 9 bases from V and 7 from J, leaving 19 bases between them. The V gene's germline CDR1 is SGDLS and CDR2 YYNGEE. CDR3 sequence: CATMTTKRVGYTF. CDR3 sequence (DNA): TGTGCCACCATGACTACGAAACGTGTTGGCTACACCTTC.

With regard to this clone: One end of the junction varies from germline; a read error may be responsible. The rearrangement joins TRBV29-1 to TRBJ2-1; D possibly corresponds to TRBD2 (6 bases). This CDR3 contains 13 residues. CDR1 is SQVTM, CDR2 ANQGSEA, per germline. CDR3 protein: CSGGTYSNNEQFF. CDR3 DNA sequence: TGCAGCGGAGGGACTTACTCCAACAATGAGCAGTTCTTC.

The rearrangement joins TRBV4-2 to TRBJ1-6; D is uncertain. This CDR3 is built from 14 residues. From germline, CDR1 is LGHNA and CDR2 YNFKEQ. Trimming pared 0 bases from V and 7 bases from J, leaving 7 bases between. CDR3 coding DNA: TGTGCCAGCAGCCAAGATAACCAGAATTCACCCCTCCACTTT. Residues: CASSQDNQNSPLHF.

The DNA of the CDR3 is TGTGCCAGCAGCTTAGTTGCAGGGGACACCATATATTTT. Its translation is CASSLVAGDTIYF. The chain carries TRBV13 and TRBJ1-3, with a tentative D call TRBD1 (6 bases). This CDR3 spans 13 amino acids. Germline V gene data show CDR1 as PRHDT and CDR2 as FYEKMQ (reference sequence). Trimming cost V 1 base and J 8 bases, with 9 bases left between them.

V is TRBV6-5 and J is TRBJ1-2; no firm D call. Germline V gene lookup returns CDR1 MNHEY and CDR2 SVGAGI. Trimming stripped 7 bases from V and 7 bases from J, with 13 bases between. The CDR3 is 12 residues long. CDR3 sequence reads: CASNGGFGGYTF. The CDR3 DNA is TGTGCCAGCAATGGTGGTTTCGGTGGCTACACCTTC.

CDR3 nucleotide sequence: TGTGCCAGCAGCCTCCTGACTAGCGCTAAGCAAGGGAATGAGCAGTTCTTC. It translates to CASSLLTSAKQGNEQFF. The rearrangement uses TRBV27 and TRBJ2-1, with 8 bases fitting TRBD2. The germline V gene encodes CDR1 MNHEY and CDR2 SMNVEV (reference sequence). This CDR3 is built from 17 residues. After removal of 6 bases from V and 7 bases from J, the junction contained 17 bases not matched to a gene.

The chain has TRBV5-1 and TRBJ1-4, with 7 bases lining up with TRBD1. The J segment lost 0 bases and the V segment lost 6 bases, leaving 5 bases of the junction unmatched. This CDR3 is 15 amino acids long. Germline loops: CDR1 SGHRS, CDR2 YFSETQ. CDR3 sequence reads: CASNRQGATNEKLFF. CDR3 sequence (DNA): TGCGCCAGCAACCGTCAGGGGGCAACTAATGAAAAACTGTTTTTT.

J is TRBJ2-5 and V is TRBV4-3; the D gene is possibly TRBD2 (8 bases). Germline V CDR1 and CDR2: LGHNA, YSLEER. The CDR3 is 16 amino acids. V gave up 0 bases and J gave up 5 bases, with 16 bases separating them. CDR3 DNA sequence: TGCGCCAGCAGCCAAGATGGTAGCGGGACAGAGGAGACCCAGTACTTC. Its translation is CASSQDGSGTEETQYF.

V and J are TRBV5-1 and TRBJ1-3, with D possibly matching TRBD1 (6 bases). Trimming shortened V by 3 bases and J by 1 base, and 11 bases separated the two germline ends. The CDR3 runs to 15 residues. The germline CDR1 and CDR2 sequences are SGHRS and YFSETQ. CDR3 residues: CASSSQGQSGNTIYF. CDR3 bases: TGCGCCAGCAGCTCTCAAGGACAGTCTGGAAACACCATATATTTT.

The J gene is TRBJ1-3, the V gene TRBV9, with 9 bases aligning to TRBD1. The CDR3 spans 15 residues. Trimming at V came to 3 bases and at J to 1 base, leaving 2 bases not matched to a gene. Germline assignment: CDR1 SGDLS and CDR2 YYNGEE. CDR3 bases: TGTGCCAGCAGCGACGGACAGGGGTCTGGAAACACCATATATTTT. Translated: CASSDGQGSGNTIYF.